A single sample is the source of the 6 T cell receptor beta chains below, sequenced in a study of blood T cell repertoires in COVID-19. Sequencing used immunoSEQ multiplex PCR; TCRdb keeps in-frame clones, though not all of them. The table has about 520,000 clones, approximately 83% seen once; the top ten hold about 3%. The sequenced sample consisted of peripheral blood. The receptors come from a human donor in a cohort sampled during active COVID-19.

The gene calls are TRBV5-1 and TRBJ2-2, with TRBD2 matching over 8 bases. This CDR3 contains 16 residues. CDR1 is SGHRS and CDR2 is YFSETQ in the germline V gene. V was pared by 0 bases and J by 5 bases, with 6 bases of the junction left unmatched. As DNA, the CDR3 is TGCGCCAGCAGCTTGGCTCCAGCGGGAGTTACCGGGGAGCTGTTTTTT. Residues: CASSLAPAGVTGELFF.

The rearrangement links TRBV20-1 to TRBJ2-7; possible D gene TRBD1, 6 bases. V was shortened by 6 bases and J by 7 bases, with 13 bases between the two germline ends. The CDR3 is 11 residues long. The germline CDR1 and CDR2 sequences are DFQATT and SNEGSKA (reference sequence). The CDR3: CSARGLPEQYF. In DNA, the CDR3 is TGCAGTGCCAGGGGTCTTCCGGAGCAGTACTTC.

The rearrangement uses TRBV15 and TRBJ2-3; D is ambiguous. Germline assignment: CDR1 LNHNV and CDR2 YYDKDF (reference sequence). Trimming shortened V by 0 bases and J by 2 bases, and 12 bases separated the two germline ends. The CDR3 has 16 residues. The CDR3 protein is CATSRDLVGFTDTQYF. The DNA of the CDR3 is TGTGCCACCAGCAGAGATCTAGTCGGCTTCACAGATACGCAGTATTTT.

This chain joins TRBV19 and TRBJ2-7, with 8 positions matching TRBD1. The germline CDR1 and CDR2 sequences are LNHDA and SQIVND (reference sequence). V was pared by 3 bases and J by 6 bases, with 7 bases of the junction left unmatched. The length of the CDR3 is 14 residues. The CDR3 DNA reads TGTGCCAGTAGTATCGGGCAGGGGGCGTTCGAGCAGTACTTC. Translation gives CASSIGQGAFEQYF. The whole variable domain, filled in from reference TRBV19 and TRBJ2-7, reads DGGITQSPKYLFRKEGQNVTLSCEQNLNHDAMYWYRQDPGQGLRLIYYSQIVNDFQKGDIAEGYSVSREKKESFPLTVTSAQKNPTAFYLCASSIGQGAFEQYFGPGTRLTVT.

This rearrangement joins TRBV6-2 or TRBV6-3 to TRBJ2-1; 7 positions agree with TRBD2. From germline, CDR1 is MNHEY and CDR2 SVGEGT. This CDR3 is built from 14 residues. Unmatched junction bases numbered 6, after V lost 6 bases and J lost 4 bases. As DNA, the CDR3 is TGTGCCAGCAGCCCCACTAGCGAGTACAATGAGCAGTTCTTC. Translation gives CASSPTSEYNEQFF.

CDR3 sequence reads: CASSLGTGTSEYEQYF. The CDR3 DNA is TGTGCCAGCAGCTTAGGAACCGGGACTAGCGAGTACGAGCAGTACTTC. V usage is TRBV11-3 and J usage is TRBJ2-7; 10 bases are shared with TRBD2. The V and J ends lost 1 base and 4 bases, in that order; junction bases with no gene match: 7. Germline CDR1 is SGHNT and CDR2 is YENEEA. This CDR3 is built from 16 residues.